What follows are 21 T cell receptor beta chains derived from one specimen sequenced in a study of CD8 T cells in Susac syndrome. Reverse transcription of about 0.5 to 1 ug RNA was carried out with random hexamers. TCRdb analysed the immunoSEQ multiplex PCR reads with MiXCR anew, one entry per CDR3 protein. Of roughly 120,000 distinct CDR3 sequences in the sample, about 94% were seen once. The material sequenced was CD4+ T cells from PBMCs. The receptor source for this set is a human donor with multiple sclerosis.

This rearrangement joins TRBV12-3 or TRBV12-4 to TRBJ2-5; 7 nucleotides line up with TRBD1. V gave up 5 bases and J gave up 0 bases; unmatched junction bases: 0. This CDR3 spans 13 amino acids. For the CDR3, the DNA is TGTGCCAGCAGTGGGACAGACCAAGAGACCCAGTACTTC. This encodes CASSGTDQETQYF.

This chain connects TRBV7-8 to TRBJ2-7; 10 positions match TRBD1. CDR3 length: 18 amino acids. After removal of 5 bases from V and 4 bases from J, the junction contained 17 bases not matched to a gene. The germline V gene encodes CDR1 SGHVS and CDR2 FQNEAQ. The CDR3 region has the DNA TGTGCCAGCAGCCTTTTAGACAGGGGGCGGCGTTCGGAGTACGAGCAGTACTTC. Translated: CASSLLDRGRRSEYEQYF.

The CDR3, as DNA: TGTGCCAGCAGCCAACGCGGGGGCTCCTACGAGCAGTACTTC. It codes for CASSQRGGSYEQYF. The chain links TRBV3-1 to TRBJ2-7; the match to TRBD2 covers 7 bases. Trimming at V came to 2 bases and at J to 0 bases, leaving 1 base not matched to a gene. Germline V gene data show CDR1 as LGHDT and CDR2 as YNNKEL (reference sequence). The CDR3 length is 14 residues.

The rearrangement joins TRBV5-1 to TRBJ2-3; D possibly corresponds to TRBD1 (5 bases). V gave up 0 bases and J gave up 6 bases, with 11 bases separating them. In germline, CDR1 is SGHRS, CDR2 YFSETQ. The length of the CDR3 is 14 residues. CDR3 region: CASSLGGPPDTQYF. The CDR3 DNA is TGCGCCAGCAGCTTGGGGGGCCCCCCCGATACGCAGTATTTT.

The chain carries TRBV2 and TRBJ1-2, with D perhaps matching TRBD1 (5 bases). Germline V gene sequence: CDR1 SNHLY, CDR2 FYNNEI. The CDR3 runs to 14 residues. The V end was cut by 3 bases, the J end by 7 bases, with 15 bases between. CDR3 DNA: TGTGCCAGCAGTGAGACAGCTGAGCGGGTTGGCTACACCTTC. Translation: CASSETAERVGYTF.

The chain combines TRBV9 with TRBJ2-1; 7 positions match TRBD2. The V and J ends lost 0 bases and 9 bases, in that order; junction bases with no gene match: 6. Germline V CDR1 and CDR2: SGDLS, YYNGEE. CDR3 length: 14 amino acids. The CDR3 loop is CASSVVAGEGEQFF. The DNA for the CDR3 is TGTGCCAGCAGCGTAGTGGCGGGAGAAGGTGAGCAGTTCTTC.

The J gene is TRBJ2-7, the V gene TRBV3-1, with D possibly matching TRBD2 (6 bases). Germline CDR1 LGHDT, CDR2 YNNKEL (reference sequence). The CDR3 is 14 residues long. The V and J ends lost 5 bases and 6 bases respectively, with 17 bases between them. CDR3 region: CASSARDSGSEQYF. CDR3 nucleotide sequence: TGTGCCAGCAGCGCCCGGGACTCGGGGAGCGAGCAGTACTTC.

This clonotype was seen a few times. This chain joins TRBV19 and TRBJ1-5; D unresolved. This CDR3 has 14 residues. The ends were cut back, 3 bases at V and 7 bases at J, with 13 bases in the middle. CDR1 and CDR2 (germline): LNHDA, SQIVND (reference sequence). DNA of the CDR3: TGTGCCAGTAGTATTGCCCCCGGGGTCCAGCCCCAGCATTTT. It encodes CASSIAPGVQPQHF. The full variable domain, its missing parts supplied by reference TRBV19 and TRBJ1-5, is DGGITQSPKYLFRKEGQNVTLSCEQNLNHDAMYWYRQDPGQGLRLIYYSQIVNDFQKGDIAEGYSVSREKKESFPLTVTSAQKNPTAFYLCASSIAPGVQPQHFGDGTRLSIL.

The chain combines TRBV5-4 with TRBJ2-5, with D perhaps matching TRBD2 (5 bases). Germline V gives CDR1 SGHNT, CDR2 YYREEE (reference sequence). The CDR3 extends over 16 amino acids. Trimming removed 0 bases at V and 0 bases at J, with 12 bases between. CDR3 DNA sequence: TGTGCCAGCAGCTTGGGGGCGGAGGCGTACCAAGAGACCCAGTACTTC. Protein sequence: CASSLGAEAYQETQYF.

The chain couples TRBV15 to TRBJ2-2, with TRBD2 identical over 11 bases. Germline V lookup: CDR1 LNHNV, CDR2 YYDKDF (reference sequence). This CDR3 has 16 amino acids. The trim removed 5 bases at V and 2 bases at J, leaving 4 bases unmatched. CDR3 coding DNA: TGTGCCACCAGCCCACGACTAGCGGGAAACACCGGGGAGCTGTTTTTT. This codes for CATSPRLAGNTGELFF.

The V gene is TRBV5-6, the J gene TRBJ1-2; no clear D. Between the trimmed V and J ends, which lost 3 bases and 2 bases, there was a span of 14 bases. The CDR3 sequence is 15 residues long. The V gene's germline CDR1 is SGHDT and CDR2 YYEEEE. CDR3 sequence reads: CASSSWAARNYGYTF. DNA for the CDR3: TGTGCCAGCAGCTCATGGGCAGCCAGGAACTATGGCTACACCTTC.

This sequence joins TRBV6-5 and TRBJ2-7; possible D gene TRBD2, 7 bases. V was cut by 2 bases and J by 0 bases, with 14 bases left in between. Germline V gives CDR1 MNHEY, CDR2 SVGAGI. CDR3 size: 16 residues. The CDR3 reads CASSYGGGSSSYEQYF. The CDR3 DNA reads TGTGCCAGCAGTTACGGCGGGGGCTCAAGCTCCTACGAGCAGTACTTC.

The chain has TRBV20-1 and TRBJ2-7; tentatively, D is TRBD1 (5 bases). CDR1 DFQATT and CDR2 SNEGSKA come from the germline V gene (reference sequence). The CDR3 loop spans 12 amino acids. Between the trimmed V and J ends, which lost 1 base and 6 bases, there was a span of 10 bases. CDR3 bases: TGCAGTGCTAGAGTGCCAGGGCGCGAGCAGTACTTC. Protein product: CSARVPGREQYF.

The genes are TRBV20-1 and TRBJ1-1; D remains unclear. Per the germline V gene, CDR1 is DFQATT and CDR2 is SNEGSKA (reference sequence). The CDR3 is 12 amino acids. V was cut by 0 bases and J by 6 bases, with 8 bases left in between. The CDR3 reads CSARDTTPEAFF. The CDR3 nucleotides are TGCAGTGCTAGAGATACTACCCCTGAAGCTTTCTTT.

Remarks on this clonotype: An end of the junction does not agree with germline; a read error may underlie this. The rearrangement links TRBV19 to TRBJ2-1; no definite D call. The CDR3 covers 12 residues. Per germline, CDR1 LNHDA and CDR2 SQIVND (reference sequence). CDR3 coding DNA: TGTGCCAGTAGTTCCCCGGCGGCCTTACTTCTCTTC. As protein: CASSSPAALLLF.

V is TRBV7-3 and J is TRBJ2-2, with 7 bases lining up with TRBD2. The CDR3 contains 16 residues. Germline lookup yields CDR1 SGHTA and CDR2 FQGTGA. V lost 3 bases to trimming and J lost 1 base; unmatched junction nucleotides: 5. CDR3 protein: CASSFLGEGNTGELFF. The CDR3, as DNA: TGTGCCAGCAGCTTCCTCGGGGAGGGGAACACCGGGGAGCTGTTTTTT.

The chain recombines TRBV4-2 with TRBJ2-1; D perhaps matches TRBD2 (5 bases). This CDR3 region has 12 residues. Per germline, CDR1 LGHNA and CDR2 YNFKEQ. V was cut by 5 bases and J by 6 bases, with 8 bases left in between. CDR3 amino acids: CASSYAGNEQFF. CDR3 nucleotides: TGTGCCAGCAGCTACGCGGGCAATGAGCAGTTCTTC.

V is TRBV10-3 and J is TRBJ2-7; weak D call: TRBD2 (6 bases). Germline CDR1 reads ENHRY; CDR2 reads SYGVKD. Trimming left V 5 bases short and J 6 bases short, with 8 bases between. There are 11 residues in the CDR3. For the CDR3, the DNA is TGTGCCATCAGTAGGGACTTCGAGCAGTACTTC. Its protein is CAISRDFEQYF.

The V and J genes are TRBV6-5 and TRBJ2-7; 10 bases map to TRBD1. The CDR3 has 15 residues. CDR1 MNHEY and CDR2 SVGAGI come from the germline V gene. V was clipped by 3 bases and J by 2 bases; unmatched bases: 4. The chain's CDR3 is CASSYGQGVPYEQYF. Here the CDR3 DNA reads TGTGCCAGCAGTTATGGACAGGGGGTGCCCTACGAGCAGTACTTC.

J is TRBJ2-4 and V is TRBV7-9; D not resolved. The CDR3 is 13 amino acids. CDR1 is SEHNR, CDR2 FQNEAQ, per germline (reference sequence). Trimming removed 7 bases at V and 6 bases at J, with 13 bases between. DNA for the CDR3: TGTGCCAGCAAGGCGGTCGGCCGAAACATTCAGTACTTC. Its translation is CASKAVGRNIQYF. The complete variable domain, with remaining parts taken from reference TRBV7-9 and TRBJ2-4, reads DTGVSQNPRHKITKRGQNVTFRCDPISEHNRLYWYRQTLGQGPEFLTYFQNEAQLEKSRLLSDRFSAERPKGSFSTLEIQRTEQGDSAMYLCASKAVGRNIQYFGAGTRLSVL.

Of note for this clonotype: An end of the junction differs from the germline gene, which may be a read error. The chain is built from TRBV7-7 and TRBJ2-5; D unclear. The CDR3 extends over 13 amino acids. Germline V gene data show CDR1 as SSHAT and CDR2 as FNYEAQ (reference sequence). CDR3 sequence: CASSADGLETQYF. The CDR3 nucleotides read TGTGCTAGCAGCGCAGACGGTTTAGAGACCCAGTACTTC. Complete variable domain (other parts from reference TRBV7-7 and TRBJ2-5): GAGVSQSPRYKVTKRGQDVTLRCDPISSHATLYWYQQALGQGPEFLTYFNYEAQPDKSGLPSDRFSAERPEGSISTLTIQRTEQRDSAMYRCASSADGLETQYFGPGTRLLVL.